The T cell receptor (beta chain) described here comes from a study of cytomegalovirus exposure and HLA in healthy donors. This clone came up once. This PCR relied on a set of 60 Vbeta primers and 13 Jbeta primers. The data were produced by immunoSEQ multiplex PCR, yet TCRdb's version contains in-frame clones alone and is incomplete. The data show 190,000 or so clones, 75% to 90% seen once. The sample consisted of PBMCs. The TCR comes from a woman between 50 and 59 years old in good health and CMV-seropositive.

The CDR3 DNA is TGTGCCAGCAGCCCCCAGCGGGGGGGCCTTAGTGAGCAGTTCTTC. It yields the protein CASSPQRGGLSEQFF. The chain carries TRBV11-2 and TRBJ2-1; 10 bases match TRBD2. The J segment lost 9 bases and the V segment lost 5 bases, leaving 10 bases of the junction unmatched. CDR1 and CDR2 from the germline V gene are SGHAT and FQNNGV. The CDR3 spans 15 residues.